The T cell receptor beta chain described here comes from a study of T-cell memory formation after mild COVID-19. The wider study: Clusters were largely donor specific.

This clonotype turned up a few times. Using its own MiXCR run on the 5' RACE reads, TCRdb lists one record per CDR3 protein. The profile shows about 55,000 distinct CDR3 sequences, around a quarter of them singletons. Germline V gene lookup returns CDR1 KGHSH and CDR2 LQKENI. The length of the CDR3 is 16 residues. V gave up 2 bases and J gave up 4 bases, with 16 bases separating them. What was sequenced was PBMCs or a T cell subset sorted from them (not recorded which). The V call is TRBV18, the J call TRBJ2-3; no firm D call. The clonotype comes from a man between 18 and 29 years old who had mild COVID-19 (a few samples of this study predate the infection). Cell type and time point are not known. The CDR3 region is CASSPSMVDPADTQYF. CDR3 sequence (DNA): TGTGCCAGCTCACCATCGATGGTCGATCCAGCAGATACGCAGTATTTT.